Following are 19 T cell receptor beta chains from one sample sequenced in a study of T cells in Graves' hyperthyroidism and ophthalmopathy. Amplified regions were TCR beta CDR3 sequences from RNA transcripts. The HTBI primer set drove a first-round RT-PCR of the TCR CDR3. TCRdb fed the multiplex PCR reads into MiXCR, producing one record per CDR3 protein. The sample has approximately 590,000 distinct CDR3 sequences; about 15% are singletons. Sequenced material: blood. Source of these receptors: a woman aged 25 to 39 with Graves' hyperthyroidism.

This clonotype was counted many times. The genes are TRBV28 and TRBJ1-5; D is ambiguous. Trimming removed 6 bases at V and 0 bases at J, with 15 bases between. Germline V gene data show CDR1 as MDHEN and CDR2 as SYDVKM. This CDR3 spans 16 amino acids. In DNA form, the CDR3 reads TGTGCCAGCAGGATTCACTTGTCCAATAGCAATCAGCCCCAGCATTTT. Residues: CASRIHLSNSNQPQHF.

At least ten counts were recorded for this clonotype. The genes are TRBV20-1 and TRBJ1-5; the match to TRBD1 covers 7 bases. V lost 6 bases and J lost 0; bases outside the gene matches: 23. Germline V gene sequence: CDR1 DFQATT, CDR2 SNEGSKA (reference sequence). CDR3 length equals 20 residues. CDR3 sequence: CSAREWDRTSGRYSNQPQHF. CDR3 DNA sequence: TGCAGTGCCCGCGAATGGGACAGAACCTCAGGGCGGTATAGCAATCAGCCCCAGCATTTT.

This clonotype was picked up many times. The rearrangement joins TRBV28 to TRBJ2-5, with TRBD2 matching over 11 bases. The ends lost 8 bases at V and 4 bases at J; junction bases unmatched: 3. The V gene's germline CDR1 is MDHEN and CDR2 SYDVKM. The CDR3 runs 13 residues. The CDR3 reads CASCGLAGETQYF. The CDR3 DNA reads as TGTGCCAGCTGTGGACTAGCGGGAGAGACCCAGTACTTC.

CDR3 sequence: CASRTGTIETQYF. The CDR3 DNA reads as TGTGCCAGCCGGACAGGGACGATAGAGACCCAGTACTTC. V and J are TRBV28 and TRBJ2-5; TRBD1 aligns across 8 bases. Germline-derived CDR1 and CDR2 are MDHEN and SYDVKM. Losses at the gene ends were 8 bases for V and 4 bases for J; bases not matched to a gene: 6. This CDR3 contains 13 residues.

The chain uses TRBV19 and TRBJ2-2, with D unclear. Germline values: CDR1 LNHDA, CDR2 SQIVND (reference sequence). V lost 7 bases to trimming and J lost 0 bases, with 6 bases between them. The length of the CDR3 is 13 residues. CDR3 DNA sequence: TGTGCCAGTAACGGGCCGAACACCGGGGAGCTGTTTTTT. It codes for CASNGPNTGELFF. Complete variable domain (other parts from reference TRBV19 and TRBJ2-2): DGGITQSPKYLFRKEGQNVTLSCEQNLNHDAMYWYRQDPGQGLRLIYYSQIVNDFQKGDIAEGYSVSREKKESFPLTVTSAQKNPTAFYLCASNGPNTGELFFGEGSRLTVL.

This clonotype was counted at least ten times. This chain uses TRBV28 with TRBJ2-2, with TRBD2 as a possible D gene (5 bases). The V gene's germline CDR1 is MDHEN and CDR2 SYDVKM. V lost 6 bases and J 3 bases, leaving 14 bases between the germline ends. The CDR3 contains 15 residues. The CDR3 reads CASSPPPGDTGELFF. In DNA form, the CDR3 reads TGTGCCAGCAGCCCTCCCCCCGGGGACACCGGGGAGCTGTTTTTT.

This clonotype appeared many times. In DNA, the CDR3 is TGTGCCAGCAGCTTTGGGGGGGAGACAGGCGTCATTAGGGATGGCTACACCTTC. This sequence encodes CASSFGGETGVIRDGYTF. The J gene is TRBJ1-2, the V gene TRBV7-2; tentatively, D is TRBD1 (6 bases). CDR3 length: 18 amino acids. Germline values: CDR1 SGHTA, CDR2 FQGNSA. V was clipped by 3 bases and J by 6 bases, with 26 bases between them.

This clonotype was picked up many times. The chain joins TRBV10-1 to TRBJ2-2; perhaps TRBD1 as D (6 bases). In germline, CDR1 is WNHNN, CDR2 SYGVQD (reference sequence). V was trimmed by 2 bases and J by 6 bases, leaving 19 bases between them. This CDR3 region has 17 residues. The CDR3 DNA reads TGCGCCAGCAGTGAGCGGGCTGGGGGCGATGCGGCCGGGGAGCTGTTTTTT. Its protein product is CASSERAGGDAAGELFF.

This clonotype was seen at least ten times. The chain combines TRBV5-6 with TRBJ1-5; D remains ambiguous. Trimming left V 1 base short and J 1 base short, with 9 bases between. This CDR3 comprises 15 residues. The germline CDR1 and CDR2 sequences are SGHDT and YYEEEE. The CDR3 DNA reads TGTGCCAGCAGCTTGATGGTGGGCAGCAATCAGCCCCAGCATTTT. Protein sequence: CASSLMVGSNQPQHF.

The chain couples TRBV29-1 to TRBJ1-5, with 7 bases fitting TRBD1. Trimming at V came to 6 bases and at J to 5 bases, leaving 7 bases not matched to a gene. This CDR3 contains 13 residues. CDR1 SQVTM and CDR2 ANQGSEA come from the germline V gene. The CDR3 nucleotides are TGCAGCGTCCTGACAGGGCGGGATCAGCCCCAGCATTTT. Amino acid sequence: CSVLTGRDQPQHF. The full variable domain, completed using reference TRBV29-1 and TRBJ1-5, is SAVISQKPSRDICQRGTSLTIQCQVDSQVTMMFWYRQQPGQSLTLIATANQGSEATYESGFVIDKFPISRPNLTFSTLTVSNMSPEDSSIYLCSVLTGRDQPQHFGDGTRLSIL.

This clonotype appeared a few times. The chain has TRBV7-2 and TRBJ2-7; no clear D. The CDR3 is 17 residues long. Looked up from germline, CDR1 is SGHTA and CDR2 is FQGNSA. Trimming removed 2 bases from V and 0 bases from J, with 17 bases in between. The CDR3 nucleotides are TGTGCCAGCAGCTTACCACGTGGGCAGGTGGCCTCCTACGAGCAGTACTTC. As protein: CASSLPRGQVASYEQYF. The full variable domain, rest sourced from reference TRBV7-2 and TRBJ2-7, is GAGVSQSPSNKVTEKGKDVELRCDPISGHTALYWYRQSLGQGLEFLIYFQGNSAPDKSGLPSDRFSAERTGGSVSTLTIQRTQQEDSAVYLCASSLPRGQVASYEQYFGPGTRLTVT.

This clonotype was counted at least ten times. The genes are TRBV30 and TRBJ1-5; TRBD1 matches 9 bases. Germline V gene lookup returns CDR1 GTSNPN and CDR2 SVGIG (reference sequence). CDR3 size: 15 residues. Losses at the gene ends were 0 bases for V and 6 bases for J; bases not matched to a gene: 6. The CDR3 nucleotides read TGTGCCTGGAGTGTACGCGGGACAGGGAGTCAGCCCCAGCATTTT. Its protein is CAWSVRGTGSQPQHF.

The chain has TRBV27 and TRBJ1-2; 9 nucleotides match TRBD1. CDR1 is MNHEY, CDR2 SMNVEV, per germline (reference sequence). V gave up 6 bases and J gave up 7 bases; unmatched junction bases: 6. The CDR3 loop spans 13 amino acids. The CDR3 reads CASRRTGEGGYTF. In nucleotides, the CDR3 is TGTGCCAGCAGAAGGACAGGGGAGGGTGGCTACACCTTC.

At least ten counts were recorded for this clonotype. The chain combines TRBV11-1 with TRBJ2-3, with 10 bases fitting TRBD1. The CDR3 is 15 residues long. The V segment lost 4 bases and the J segment 3 bases; nucleotides outside the gene matches: 4. In germline, CDR1 is SGHAT, CDR2 FQDESV (reference sequence). CDR3 residues: CASSYRTGGTDTQYF. CDR3 DNA sequence: TGTGCCAGCAGCTACCGGACAGGGGGGACAGATACGCAGTATTTT.

The chain carries TRBV7-7 and TRBJ2-1, with 10 bases aligning to TRBD2. This CDR3 is built from 18 residues. The V gene's germline CDR1 is SSHAT and CDR2 FNYEAQ (reference sequence). The V segment lost 2 bases and the J segment 6 bases; nucleotides outside the gene matches: 13. The DNA of the CDR3 is TGTGCCAGCAGCTTACCCTCTCCGGGCACTAGCGGGATCAATGAGCAGTTCTTC. It is translated as CASSLPSPGTSGINEQFF.

This clonotype came up many times. J is TRBJ1-5 and V is TRBV6-1; TRBD1 matches at 9 bases. The V gene's germline CDR1 is MNHNS and CDR2 SASEGT. Trimming removed 6 bases from V and 0 bases from J; junction bases left unmatched: 6. CDR3 length: 16 amino acids. Here the CDR3 DNA reads TGTGCCAGCAGCAAAGGGACAGGGAATAGCAATCAGCCCCAGCATTTT. The encoded protein is CASSKGTGNSNQPQHF.

This clonotype was seen repeatedly, ten times or more. The J gene is TRBJ1-1, the V gene TRBV11-1; maybe TRBD1 (6 bases). The germline V and J ends were trimmed by 5 bases and 0 bases, with 13 bases remaining between them. The CDR3 sequence is 15 residues long. Germline values: CDR1 SGHAT, CDR2 FQDESV (reference sequence). This CDR3 reads CASSAGTQMNTEAFF. The DNA of the CDR3 is TGTGCCAGCAGCGCCGGGACACAGATGAACACTGAAGCTTTCTTT. Combining the CDR3 with reference TRBV11-1 and TRBJ1-1 gives the whole variable domain EAEVAQSPRYKITEKSQAVAFWCDPISGHATLYWYRQILGQGPELLVQFQDESVVDDSQLPKDRFSAERLKGVDSTLKIQPAELGDSAMYLCASSAGTQMNTEAFFGQGTRLTVV.

This clonotype has only a few counts. The chain carries TRBV5-1 and TRBJ2-2, with 7 positions matching TRBD1. The CDR3 loop spans 16 amino acids. CDR1 and CDR2 (germline): SGHRS, YFSETQ. J lost 1 base, V lost 4 bases, and 7 bases had no gene match. Here the CDR3 reads CASSLRDSRNTGELFF. The CDR3 nucleotides read TGCGCCAGCAGCCTCAGGGACAGCCGGAACACCGGGGAGCTGTTTTTT.

The chain recombines TRBV4-1 with TRBJ2-7; 7 positions match TRBD1. The CDR3 runs to 15 residues. Germline trimming cut 3 bases from V and 3 bases from J; bases unmatched to any gene: 8. CDR1 MGHRA and CDR2 YSYEKL come from the germline V gene. Here the CDR3 reads CASSQATGFSYEQYF. The CDR3, as DNA: TGCGCCAGCAGCCAGGCGACAGGGTTTAGCTACGAGCAGTACTTC.